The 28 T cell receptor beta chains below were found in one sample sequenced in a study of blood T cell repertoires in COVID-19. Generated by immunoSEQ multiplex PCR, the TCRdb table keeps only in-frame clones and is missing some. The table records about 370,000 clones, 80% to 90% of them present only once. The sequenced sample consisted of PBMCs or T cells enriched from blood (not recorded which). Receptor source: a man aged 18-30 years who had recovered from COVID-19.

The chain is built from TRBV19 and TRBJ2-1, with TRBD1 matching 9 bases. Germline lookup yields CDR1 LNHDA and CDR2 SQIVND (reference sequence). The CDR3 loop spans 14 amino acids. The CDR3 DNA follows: TGTGCTTGTTCAAATATACAGGGGGCAAATGAGCAGTTCTTC. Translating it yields CACSNIQGANEQFF.

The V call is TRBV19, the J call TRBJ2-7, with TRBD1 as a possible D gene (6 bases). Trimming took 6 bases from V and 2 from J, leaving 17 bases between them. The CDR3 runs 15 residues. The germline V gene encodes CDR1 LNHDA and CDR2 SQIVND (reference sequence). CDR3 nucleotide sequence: TGTGCCAGTAGGGACAGATCGACAGGTACCTACGAGCAGTACTTC. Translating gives CASRDRSTGTYEQYF.

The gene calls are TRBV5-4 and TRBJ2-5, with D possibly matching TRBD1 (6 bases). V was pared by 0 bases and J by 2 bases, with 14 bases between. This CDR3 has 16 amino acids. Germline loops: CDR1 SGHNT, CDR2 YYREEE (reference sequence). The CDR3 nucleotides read TGTGCCAGCAGCTTGGATCTAAGGGACACACAAGAGACCCAGTACTTC. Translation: CASSLDLRDTQETQYF.

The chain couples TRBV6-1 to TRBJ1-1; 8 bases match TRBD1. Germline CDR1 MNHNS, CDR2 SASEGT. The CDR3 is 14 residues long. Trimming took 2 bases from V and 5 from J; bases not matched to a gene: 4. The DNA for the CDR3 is TGTGCCAGCAGTGAATGGACAGGGAGGACTGAAGCTTTCTTT. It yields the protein CASSEWTGRTEAFF.

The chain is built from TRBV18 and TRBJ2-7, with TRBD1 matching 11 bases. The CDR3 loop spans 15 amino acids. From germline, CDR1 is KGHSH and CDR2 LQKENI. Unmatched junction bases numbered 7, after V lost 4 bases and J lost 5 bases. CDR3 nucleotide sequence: TGTGCCAGCTCACTCGCGGGACAGGGGGGAAACGAGCAGTACTTC. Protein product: CASSLAGQGGNEQYF.

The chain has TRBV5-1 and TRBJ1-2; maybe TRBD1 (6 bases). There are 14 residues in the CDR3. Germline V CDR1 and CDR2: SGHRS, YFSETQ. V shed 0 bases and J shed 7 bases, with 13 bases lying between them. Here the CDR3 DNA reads TGCGCCAGCAGCTTGGAAGGGGGTAGGTTTGGCTACACCTTC. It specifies CASSLEGGRFGYTF.

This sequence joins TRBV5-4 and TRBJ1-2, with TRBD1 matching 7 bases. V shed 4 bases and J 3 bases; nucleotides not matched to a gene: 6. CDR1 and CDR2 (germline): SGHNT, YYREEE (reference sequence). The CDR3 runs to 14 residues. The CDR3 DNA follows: TGTGCCAGCAGCCCTCGAGGGGGCGACTATGGCTACACCTTC. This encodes CASSPRGGDYGYTF.

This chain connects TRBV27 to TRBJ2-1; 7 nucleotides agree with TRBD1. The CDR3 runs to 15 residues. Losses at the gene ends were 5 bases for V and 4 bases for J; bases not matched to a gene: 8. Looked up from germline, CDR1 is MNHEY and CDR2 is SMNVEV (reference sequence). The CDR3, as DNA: TGTGCCAGCAGTCAATACCGGGACAGTTACAATGAGCAGTTCTTC. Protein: CASSQYRDSYNEQFF.

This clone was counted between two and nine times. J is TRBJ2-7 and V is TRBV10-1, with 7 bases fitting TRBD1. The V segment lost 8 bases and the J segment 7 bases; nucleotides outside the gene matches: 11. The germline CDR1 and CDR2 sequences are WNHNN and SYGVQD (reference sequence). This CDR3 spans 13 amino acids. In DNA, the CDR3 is TGCGCCAGCTCAAGACAGGGTCAAGGAGAGCAGTACTTC. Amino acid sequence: CASSRQGQGEQYF.

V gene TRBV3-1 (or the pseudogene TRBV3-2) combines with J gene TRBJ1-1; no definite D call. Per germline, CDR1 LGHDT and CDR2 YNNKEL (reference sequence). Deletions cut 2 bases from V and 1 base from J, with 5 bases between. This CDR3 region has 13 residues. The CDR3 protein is CASSQISNTEAFF. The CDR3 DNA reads TGTGCCAGCAGCCAAATCTCGAACACTGAAGCTTTCTTT.

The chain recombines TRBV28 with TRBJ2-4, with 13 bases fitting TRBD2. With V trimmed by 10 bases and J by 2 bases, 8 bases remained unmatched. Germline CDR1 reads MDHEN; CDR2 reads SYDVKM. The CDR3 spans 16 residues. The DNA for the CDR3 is TGTGCCATCGGACTAGCGGGAGTTAGTACCAAAAACATTCAGTACTTC. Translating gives CAIGLAGVSTKNIQYF.

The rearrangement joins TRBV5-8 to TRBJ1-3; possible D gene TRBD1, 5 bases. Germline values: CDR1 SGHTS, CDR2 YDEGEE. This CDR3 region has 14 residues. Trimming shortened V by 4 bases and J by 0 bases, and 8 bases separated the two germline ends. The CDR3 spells CASSVDSSGNTIYF. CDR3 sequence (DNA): TGTGCCAGCAGCGTCGACAGCTCTGGAAACACCATATATTTT. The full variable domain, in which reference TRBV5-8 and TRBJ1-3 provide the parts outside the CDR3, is EAGVTQSPTHLIKTRGQQATLRCSPISGHTSVYWYQQALGLGLQFLLWYDEGEERNRGNFPPRFSGRQFPNYSSELNVNALELEDSALYLCASSVDSSGNTIYFGEGSWLTVV.

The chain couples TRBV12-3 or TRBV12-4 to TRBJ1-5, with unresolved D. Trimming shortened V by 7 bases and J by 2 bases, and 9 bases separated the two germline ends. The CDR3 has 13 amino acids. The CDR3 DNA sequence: TGTGCCAGCACATCCCAGGGCAATCAGCCCCAGCATTTT. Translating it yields CASTSQGNQPQHF.

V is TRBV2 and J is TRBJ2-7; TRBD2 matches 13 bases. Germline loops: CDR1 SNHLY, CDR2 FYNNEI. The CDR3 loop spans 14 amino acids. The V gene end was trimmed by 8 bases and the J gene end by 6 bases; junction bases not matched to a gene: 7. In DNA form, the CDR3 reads TGTGCCAGCGGGACTAGCGGGGCGTTCGGCGAGCAGTACTTC. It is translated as CASGTSGAFGEQYF.

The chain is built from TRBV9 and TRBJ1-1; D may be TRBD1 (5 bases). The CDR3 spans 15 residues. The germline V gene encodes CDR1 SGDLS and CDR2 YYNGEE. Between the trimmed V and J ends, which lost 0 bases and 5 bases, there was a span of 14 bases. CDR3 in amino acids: CASSVEGAGVTEAFF. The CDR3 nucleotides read TGTGCCAGCAGCGTAGAAGGGGCGGGGGTTACTGAAGCTTTCTTT.

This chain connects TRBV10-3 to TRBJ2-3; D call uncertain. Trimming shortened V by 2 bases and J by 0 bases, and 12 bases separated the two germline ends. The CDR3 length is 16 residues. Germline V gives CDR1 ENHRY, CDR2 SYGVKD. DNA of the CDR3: TGTGCCATCAGTGAGCCGGGTGACCCTAGCACAGATACGCAGTATTTT. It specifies CAISEPGDPSTDTQYF.

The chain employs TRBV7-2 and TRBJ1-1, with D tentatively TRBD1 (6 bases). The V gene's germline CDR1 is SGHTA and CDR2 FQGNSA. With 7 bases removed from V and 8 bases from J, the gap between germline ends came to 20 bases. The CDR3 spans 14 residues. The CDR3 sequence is CASKHGGSGTEAFF. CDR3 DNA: TGTGCCAGCAAGCATGGGGGGAGCGGGACAGAAGCTTTCTTT.

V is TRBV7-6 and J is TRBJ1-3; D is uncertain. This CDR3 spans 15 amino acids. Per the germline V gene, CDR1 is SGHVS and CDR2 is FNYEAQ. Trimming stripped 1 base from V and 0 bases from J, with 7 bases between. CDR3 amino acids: CASSLERSSGNTIYF. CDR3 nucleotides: TGTGCCAGCAGCTTAGAACGCAGCTCTGGAAACACCATATATTTT.

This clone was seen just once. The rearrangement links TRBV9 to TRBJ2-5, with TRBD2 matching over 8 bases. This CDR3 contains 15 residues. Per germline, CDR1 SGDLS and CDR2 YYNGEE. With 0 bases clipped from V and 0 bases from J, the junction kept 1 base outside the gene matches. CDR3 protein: CASSVAGGNQETQYF. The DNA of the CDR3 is TGTGCCAGCAGCGTAGCGGGGGGGAACCAAGAGACCCAGTACTTC.

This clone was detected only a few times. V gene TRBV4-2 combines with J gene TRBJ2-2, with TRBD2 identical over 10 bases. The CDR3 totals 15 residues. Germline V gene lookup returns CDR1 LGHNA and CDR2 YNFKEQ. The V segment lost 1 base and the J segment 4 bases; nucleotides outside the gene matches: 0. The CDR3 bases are TGTGCCAGCAGCCAAGGACTAGCGGGCACCGGGGAGCTGTTTTTT. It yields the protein CASSQGLAGTGELFF.

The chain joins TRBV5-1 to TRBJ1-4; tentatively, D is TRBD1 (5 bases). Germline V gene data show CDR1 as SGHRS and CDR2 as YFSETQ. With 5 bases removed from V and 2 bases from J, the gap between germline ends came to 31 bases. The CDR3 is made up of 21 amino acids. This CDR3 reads CASSLYPRDARLSGTNEKLFF. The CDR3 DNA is TGCGCCAGCAGTCTTTACCCGCGGGACGCCAGATTAAGCGGGACTAATGAAAAACTGTTTTTT.

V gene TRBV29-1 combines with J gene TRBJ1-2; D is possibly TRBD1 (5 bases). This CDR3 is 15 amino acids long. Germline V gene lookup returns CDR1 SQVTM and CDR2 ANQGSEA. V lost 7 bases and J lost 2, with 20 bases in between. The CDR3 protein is CSALAPGGSNYGYTF. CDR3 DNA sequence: TGCAGCGCCCTCGCTCCCGGGGGGTCGAACTATGGCTACACCTTC.

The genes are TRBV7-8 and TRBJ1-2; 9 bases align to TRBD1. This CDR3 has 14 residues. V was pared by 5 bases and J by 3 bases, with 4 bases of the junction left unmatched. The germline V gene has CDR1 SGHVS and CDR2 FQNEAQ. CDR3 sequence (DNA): TGTGCCAGCAGCCTTCGACAGGGGGACTATGGCTACACCTTC. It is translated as CASSLRQGDYGYTF.

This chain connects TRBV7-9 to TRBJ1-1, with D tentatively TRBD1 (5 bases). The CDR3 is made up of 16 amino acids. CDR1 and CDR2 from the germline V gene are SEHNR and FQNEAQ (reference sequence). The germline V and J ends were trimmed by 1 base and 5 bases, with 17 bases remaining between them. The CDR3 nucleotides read TGTGCCAGCAGCTTAGGACGCCAGGGAGGTAAGACTGAAGCTTTCTTT. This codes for CASSLGRQGGKTEAFF.

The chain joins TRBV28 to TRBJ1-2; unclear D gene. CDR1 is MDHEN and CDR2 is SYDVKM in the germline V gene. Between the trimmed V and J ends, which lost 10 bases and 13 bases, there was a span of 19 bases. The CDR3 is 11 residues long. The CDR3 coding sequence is TGTGCCACCCAACGGGTGAAAGGTTTCACCTTC. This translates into CATQRVKGFTF.

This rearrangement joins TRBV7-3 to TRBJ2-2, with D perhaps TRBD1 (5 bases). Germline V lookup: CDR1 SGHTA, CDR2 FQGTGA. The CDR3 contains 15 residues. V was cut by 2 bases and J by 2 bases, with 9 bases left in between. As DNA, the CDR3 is TGTGCCAGCAGCTTATCAGACAGAAACACCGGGGAGCTGTTTTTT. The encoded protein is CASSLSDRNTGELFF.

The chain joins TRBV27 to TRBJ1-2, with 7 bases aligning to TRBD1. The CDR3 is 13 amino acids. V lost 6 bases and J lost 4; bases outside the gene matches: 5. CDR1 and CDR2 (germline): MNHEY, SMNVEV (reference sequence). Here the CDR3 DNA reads TGTGCCAGCAGCCCTCGACAGGGCTATGGCTACACCTTC. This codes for CASSPRQGYGYTF.

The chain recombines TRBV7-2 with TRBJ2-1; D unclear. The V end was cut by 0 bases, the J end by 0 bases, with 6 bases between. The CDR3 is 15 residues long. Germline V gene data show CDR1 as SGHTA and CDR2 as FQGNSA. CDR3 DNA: TGTGCCAGCAGCTTAGCGTCTAGCTCCTACAATGAGCAGTTCTTC. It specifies CASSLASSSYNEQFF.